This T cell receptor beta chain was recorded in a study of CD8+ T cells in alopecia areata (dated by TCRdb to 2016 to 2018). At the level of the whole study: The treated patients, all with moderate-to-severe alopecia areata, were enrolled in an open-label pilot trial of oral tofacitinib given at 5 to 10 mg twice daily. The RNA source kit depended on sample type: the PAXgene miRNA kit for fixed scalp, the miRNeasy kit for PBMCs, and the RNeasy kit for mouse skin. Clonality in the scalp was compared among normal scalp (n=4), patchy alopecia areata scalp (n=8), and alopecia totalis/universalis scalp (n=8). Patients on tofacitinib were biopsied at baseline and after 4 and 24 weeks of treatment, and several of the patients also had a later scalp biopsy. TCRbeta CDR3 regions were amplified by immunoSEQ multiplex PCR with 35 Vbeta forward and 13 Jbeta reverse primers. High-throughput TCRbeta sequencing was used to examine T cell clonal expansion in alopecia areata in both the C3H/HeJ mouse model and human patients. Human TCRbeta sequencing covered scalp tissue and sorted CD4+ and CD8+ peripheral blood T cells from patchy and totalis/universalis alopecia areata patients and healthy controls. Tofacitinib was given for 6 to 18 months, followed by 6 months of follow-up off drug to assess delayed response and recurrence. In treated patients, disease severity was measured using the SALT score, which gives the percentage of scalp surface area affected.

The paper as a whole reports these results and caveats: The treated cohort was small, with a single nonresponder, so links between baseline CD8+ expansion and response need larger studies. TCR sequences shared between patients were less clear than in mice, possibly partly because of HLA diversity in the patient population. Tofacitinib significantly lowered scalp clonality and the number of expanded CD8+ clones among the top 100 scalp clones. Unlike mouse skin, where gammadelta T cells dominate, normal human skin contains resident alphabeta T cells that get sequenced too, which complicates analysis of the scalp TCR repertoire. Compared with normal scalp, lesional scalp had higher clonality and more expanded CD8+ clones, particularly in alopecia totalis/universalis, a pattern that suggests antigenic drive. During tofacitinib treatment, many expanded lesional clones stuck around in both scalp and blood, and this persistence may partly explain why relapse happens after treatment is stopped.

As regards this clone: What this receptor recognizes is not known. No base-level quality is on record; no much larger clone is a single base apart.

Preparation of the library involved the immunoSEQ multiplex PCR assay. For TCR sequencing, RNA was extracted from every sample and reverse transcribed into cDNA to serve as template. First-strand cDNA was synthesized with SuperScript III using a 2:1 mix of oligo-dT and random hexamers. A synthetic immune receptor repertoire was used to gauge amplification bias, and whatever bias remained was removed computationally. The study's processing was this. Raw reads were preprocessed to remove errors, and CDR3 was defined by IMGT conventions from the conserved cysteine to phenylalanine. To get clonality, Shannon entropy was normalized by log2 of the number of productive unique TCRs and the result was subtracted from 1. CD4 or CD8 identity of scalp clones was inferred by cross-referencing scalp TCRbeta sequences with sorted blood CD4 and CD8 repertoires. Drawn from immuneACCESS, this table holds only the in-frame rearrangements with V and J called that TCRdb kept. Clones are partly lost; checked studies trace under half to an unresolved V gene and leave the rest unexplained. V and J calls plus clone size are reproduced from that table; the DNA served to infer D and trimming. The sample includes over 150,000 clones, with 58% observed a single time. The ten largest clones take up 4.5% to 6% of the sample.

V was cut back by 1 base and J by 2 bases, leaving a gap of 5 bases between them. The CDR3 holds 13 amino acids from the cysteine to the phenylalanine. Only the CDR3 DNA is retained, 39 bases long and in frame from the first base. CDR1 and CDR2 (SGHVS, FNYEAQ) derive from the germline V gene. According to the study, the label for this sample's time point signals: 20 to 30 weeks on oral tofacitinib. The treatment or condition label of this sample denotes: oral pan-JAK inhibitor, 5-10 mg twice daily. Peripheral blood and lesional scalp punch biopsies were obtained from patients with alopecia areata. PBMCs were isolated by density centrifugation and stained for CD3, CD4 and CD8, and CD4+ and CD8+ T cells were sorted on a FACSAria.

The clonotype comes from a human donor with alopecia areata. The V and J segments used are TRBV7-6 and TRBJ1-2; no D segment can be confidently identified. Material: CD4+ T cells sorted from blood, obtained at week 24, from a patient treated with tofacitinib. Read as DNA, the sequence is TGTGCCAGCAGCTTAGAACAGAACTATGGCTACACCTTC. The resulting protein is CASSLEQNYGYTF.